This passage covers 10 T cell receptor beta chains from one sample sequenced in a study of blood T cell repertoires in COVID-19 (dated by TCRdb to 2019 to 2021). Library preparation was by the immunoSEQ multiplex PCR assay. Entries here come from immuneACCESS through TCRdb and include only in-frame sequences with V and J called. Some clones fail to appear in such tables; in the studies checked, an unresolved V gene covers under half of the shortfall, and the cause of the remainder is unknown. Within this sample are over 85,000 clones, with approximately 86% of them counted one time only. In total, the top ten clones hold roughly 3.1% of the sample. The sample taken for sequencing was peripheral blood. All receptors derive from a man aged 50 to 59 with active or convalescent COVID-19.

This clone was observed once. The chain joins TRBV5-6 to TRBJ2-3, with no clear D. The CDR3 runs to 15 residues. Trimming removed 0 bases at V and 6 bases at J, with 14 bases between. Per germline, CDR1 SGHDT and CDR2 YYEEEE. CDR3 protein: CASSLGSLKSDTQYF. The DNA of the CDR3 is TGTGCCAGCAGCTTGGGTAGTTTGAAGTCGGATACGCAGTATTTT.

The gene calls are TRBV30 and TRBJ2-7; the match to TRBD2 covers 10 bases. With V trimmed by 2 bases and J by 4 bases, 5 bases remained unmatched. The CDR3 is made up of 14 amino acids. Germline assignment: CDR1 GTSNPN and CDR2 SVGIG (reference sequence). The CDR3 coding sequence is TGTGCCTGGAGTTATGGGACTAGCGTGTACGAGCAGTACTTC. Translated: CAWSYGTSVYEQYF.

There are a few counts of this clone. The J gene is TRBJ2-1, the V gene TRBV3-1 (or the pseudogene TRBV3-2); D not resolved. The V gene lost 2 bases and the J gene lost 7 bases, with 9 bases spanning the gap. Germline V gene lookup returns CDR1 LGHDT and CDR2 YNNKEL (reference sequence). The CDR3 covers 13 residues. CDR3 residues: CASSQYISNEQFF. In DNA form, the CDR3 reads TGTGCCAGCAGCCAATACATTTCAAATGAGCAGTTCTTC.

This rearrangement joins TRBV7-8 to TRBJ1-1; D remains ambiguous. Trimming stripped 2 bases from V and 0 bases from J, with 7 bases between. The CDR3 spans 14 residues. The germline V gene has CDR1 SGHVS and CDR2 FQNEAQ. The CDR3 DNA sequence: TGTGCCAGCAGCTTACAGAAAATGAACACTGAAGCTTTCTTT. This gives the protein CASSLQKMNTEAFF.

The V call is TRBV19, the J call TRBJ1-5; 9 nucleotides align to TRBD1. Germline V gene sequence: CDR1 LNHDA, CDR2 SQIVND (reference sequence). The CDR3 length is 14 residues. Trimming removed 5 bases from V and 6 bases from J; junction bases left unmatched: 5. CDR3 DNA: TGTGCCAGTAGTCCCGGGGACAGGGCTCAGCCCCAGCATTTT. It yields the protein CASSPGDRAQPQHF.

The DNA of the CDR3 is TGCAGCGGAGGGGTAGTGGGGGGTGAAGGAGAGCTGTTTTTT. This sequence encodes CSGGVVGGEGELFF. This chain links TRBV29-1 with TRBJ2-2; D is possibly TRBD2 (6 bases). The germline gives CDR1 SQVTM, CDR2 ANQGSEA. This CDR3 has 14 amino acids. With 7 bases removed from V and 11 bases from J, the gap between germline ends came to 23 bases.

The chain carries TRBV14 and TRBJ1-2; D is unclear. From germline, CDR1 is SGHDN and CDR2 FVKESK. V lost 1 base to trimming and J lost 1 base, with 7 bases between them. The CDR3 consists of 14 residues. The CDR3, as DNA: TGTGCCAGCAGCCAAGGATCCGGTAACTATGGCTACACCTTC. Protein: CASSQGSGNYGYTF. The full variable domain, in which reference TRBV14 and TRBJ1-2 provide the parts outside the CDR3, is EAGVTQFPSHSVIEKGQTVTLRCDPISGHDNLYWYRRVMGKEIKFLLHFVKESKQDESGMPNNRFLAERTGGTYSTLKVQPAELEDSGVYFCASSQGSGNYGYTFGSGTRLTVV.

The chain couples TRBV27 to TRBJ2-7; 8 nucleotides line up with TRBD1. The CDR3 runs 15 residues. Germline values: CDR1 MNHEY, CDR2 SMNVEV (reference sequence). Germline trimming cut 6 bases from V and 0 bases from J; bases unmatched to any gene: 7. DNA for the CDR3: TGTGCCAGCAGACCCGGGACAGGCATCTCCTACGAGCAGTACGTC. The encoded protein is CASRPGTGISYEQYV.

The chain joins TRBV29-1 to TRBJ1-4; 8 bases are a match to TRBD1. The J segment lost 0 bases and the V segment lost 6 bases, leaving 6 bases of the junction unmatched. The germline V gene encodes CDR1 SQVTM and CDR2 ANQGSEA. CDR3 size: 15 residues. The CDR3: CSVHGQGATNEKLFF. CDR3 bases: TGCAGCGTCCACGGACAGGGCGCAACTAATGAAAAACTGTTTTTT.

Here the CDR3 reads CASSPLGRSNEQYV. The CDR3, as DNA: TGTGCCAGCAGTCCCCTAGGGAGGTCCAACGAGCAGTACGTC. The V and J genes are TRBV27 and TRBJ2-7; D is perhaps TRBD2 (6 bases). Germline values: CDR1 MNHEY, CDR2 SMNVEV (reference sequence). CDR3 length: 14 residues. The ends were cut back, 5 bases at V and 5 bases at J, with 16 bases in the middle.